This TCR beta chain emerged from a study of blood T cell repertoires in COVID-19. The wider study: Both acute and convalescent COVID-19 samples were obtained from the United States, Italy and Spain. Sources were T cells, B-cell-depleted T cells, or PBMCs; the material itself was cDNA or gDNA.

Original processing methods: Reference gene primer amplification in the assay estimated nucleated cell counts. Clones were read by immunoSEQ multiplex PCR, and TCRdb kept only the in-frame ones, dropping some. That table is the source of V, J and clone size, and D and trimming were worked out from the DNA. The sample consists of 200,000 to 250,000 clones, approximately 85% of them appearing once. The V end was cut by 2 bases, the J end by 10 bases, with 8 bases between. CDR3 length equals 11 residues. The sample was peripheral blood. V is TRBV12-3 or TRBV12-4 and J is TRBJ1-2, with D possibly being TRBD1 (6 bases). This TCR derives from a man in his forties or fifties with acute or convalescent COVID-19. CDR3 region: CASSLNRAYTF. The DNA for the CDR3 is TGTGCCAGCAGTTTAAACAGGGCCTACACCTTC.